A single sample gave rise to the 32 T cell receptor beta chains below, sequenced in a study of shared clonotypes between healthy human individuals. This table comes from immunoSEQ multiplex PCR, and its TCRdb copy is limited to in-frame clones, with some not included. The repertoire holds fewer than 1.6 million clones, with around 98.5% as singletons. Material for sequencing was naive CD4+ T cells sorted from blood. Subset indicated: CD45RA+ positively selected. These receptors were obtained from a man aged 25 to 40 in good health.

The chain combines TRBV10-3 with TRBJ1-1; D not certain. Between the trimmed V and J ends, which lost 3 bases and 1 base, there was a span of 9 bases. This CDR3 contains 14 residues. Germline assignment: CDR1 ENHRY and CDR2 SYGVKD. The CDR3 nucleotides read TGTGCCATCAGTGAAAGGGCCCGGAACACTGAAGCTTTCTTT. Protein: CAISERARNTEAFF.

The DNA of the CDR3 is TGCGCCAGCAGCCAACCCAGCGGGACCTCCTACAATGAGCAGTTCTTC. Amino acids: CASSQPSGTSYNEQFF. The chain couples TRBV4-1 to TRBJ2-1; 7 positions agree with TRBD2. The CDR3 loop spans 16 amino acids. Germline values: CDR1 MGHRA, CDR2 YSYEKL. With V trimmed by 2 bases and J by 0 bases, 4 bases remained unmatched.

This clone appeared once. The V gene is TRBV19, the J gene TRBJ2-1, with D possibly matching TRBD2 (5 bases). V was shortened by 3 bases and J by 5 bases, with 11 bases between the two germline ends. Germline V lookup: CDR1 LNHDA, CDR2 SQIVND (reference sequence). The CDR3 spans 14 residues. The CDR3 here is CASSMILEHNEQFF. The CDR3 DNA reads TGTGCCAGTAGTATGATACTAGAACACAATGAGCAGTTCTTC.

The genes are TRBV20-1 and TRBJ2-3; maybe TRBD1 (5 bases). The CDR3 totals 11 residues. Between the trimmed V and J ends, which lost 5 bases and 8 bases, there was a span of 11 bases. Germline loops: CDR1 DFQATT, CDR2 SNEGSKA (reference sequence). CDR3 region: CSAPLGATQYF. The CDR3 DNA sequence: TGCAGTGCTCCGCTAGGGGCTACGCAGTATTTT.

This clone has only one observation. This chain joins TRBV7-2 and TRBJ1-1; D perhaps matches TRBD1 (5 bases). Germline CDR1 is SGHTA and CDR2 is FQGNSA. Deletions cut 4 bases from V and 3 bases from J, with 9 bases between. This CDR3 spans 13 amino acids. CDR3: CASSWGRDTEAFF. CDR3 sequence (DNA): TGTGCCAGCAGCTGGGGACGGGACACTGAAGCTTTCTTT.

DNA for the CDR3: TGCGCCAGCAGCTTGGGTAGCGCTACCTACAATGAGCAGTTCTTC. It encodes CASSLGSATYNEQFF. The chain carries TRBV5-1 and TRBJ2-1, with D possibly being TRBD2 (5 bases). V lost 0 bases, J lost 2 bases, and 9 bases lay in between. The V gene's germline CDR1 is SGHRS and CDR2 YFSETQ. The CDR3 contains 15 residues.

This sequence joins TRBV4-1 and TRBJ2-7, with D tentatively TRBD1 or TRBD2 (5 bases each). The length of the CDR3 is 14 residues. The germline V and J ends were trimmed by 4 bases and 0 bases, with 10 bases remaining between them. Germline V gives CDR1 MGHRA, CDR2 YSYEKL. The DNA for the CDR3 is TGCGCCAGCAGCCCGGGACCAAACTCCTACGAGCAGTACTTC. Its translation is CASSPGPNSYEQYF.

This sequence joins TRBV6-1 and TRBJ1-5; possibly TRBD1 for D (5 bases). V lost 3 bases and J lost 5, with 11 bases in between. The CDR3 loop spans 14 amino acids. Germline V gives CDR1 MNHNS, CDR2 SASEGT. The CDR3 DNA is TGTGCCAGCAGTGACAGGGTCCGGGATCAGCCCCAGCATTTT. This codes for CASSDRVRDQPQHF.

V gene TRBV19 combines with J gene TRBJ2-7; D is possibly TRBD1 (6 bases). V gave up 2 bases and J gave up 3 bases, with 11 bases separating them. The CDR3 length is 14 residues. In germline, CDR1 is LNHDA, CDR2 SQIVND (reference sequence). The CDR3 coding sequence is TGTGCCAGTAGTATATCTGGGGGCGGCTACGAGCAGTACTTC. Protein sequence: CASSISGGGYEQYF.

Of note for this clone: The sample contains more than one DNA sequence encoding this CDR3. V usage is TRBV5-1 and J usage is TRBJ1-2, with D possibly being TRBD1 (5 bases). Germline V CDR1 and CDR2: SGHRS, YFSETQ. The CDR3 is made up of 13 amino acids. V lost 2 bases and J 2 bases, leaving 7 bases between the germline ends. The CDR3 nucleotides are TGCGCCAGCAGCTTAGGACAAAACTATGGCTACACCTTC. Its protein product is CASSLGQNYGYTF.

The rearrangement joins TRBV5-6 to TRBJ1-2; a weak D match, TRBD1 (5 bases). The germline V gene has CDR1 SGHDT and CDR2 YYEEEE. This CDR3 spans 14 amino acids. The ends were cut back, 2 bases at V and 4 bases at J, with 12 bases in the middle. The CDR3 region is CASSFSGQGYGYTF. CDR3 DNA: TGTGCCAGCAGCTTTAGCGGACAAGGCTATGGCTACACCTTC. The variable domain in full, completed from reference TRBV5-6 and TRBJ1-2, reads DAGVTQSPTHLIKTRGQQVTLRCSPKSGHDTVSWYQQALGQGPQFIFQYYEEEERQRGNFPDRFSGHQFPNYSSELNVNALLLGDSALYLCASSFSGQGYGYTFGSGTRLTVV.

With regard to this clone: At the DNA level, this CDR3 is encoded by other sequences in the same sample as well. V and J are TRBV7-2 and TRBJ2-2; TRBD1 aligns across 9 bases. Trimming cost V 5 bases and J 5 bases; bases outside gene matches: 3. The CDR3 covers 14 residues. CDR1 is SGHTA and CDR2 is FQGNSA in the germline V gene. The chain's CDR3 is CASSRQGGTGELFF. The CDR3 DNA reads TGTGCCAGCAGCCGACAGGGGGGGACCGGGGAGCTGTTTTTT.

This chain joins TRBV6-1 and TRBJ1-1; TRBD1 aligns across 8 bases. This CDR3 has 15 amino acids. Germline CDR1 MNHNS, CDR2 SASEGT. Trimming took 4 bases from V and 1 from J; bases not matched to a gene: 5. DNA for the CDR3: TGTGCCAGCAGTGTCTCCGGGACAGGGAACACTGAAGCTTTCTTT. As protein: CASSVSGTGNTEAFF.

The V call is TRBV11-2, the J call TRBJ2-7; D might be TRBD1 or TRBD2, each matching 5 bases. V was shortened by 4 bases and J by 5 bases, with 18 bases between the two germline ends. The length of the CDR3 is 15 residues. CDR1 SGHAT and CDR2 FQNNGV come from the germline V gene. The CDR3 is CASSSPKRDPNEQYF. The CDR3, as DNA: TGTGCCAGCAGCTCACCGAAACGGGACCCCAACGAGCAGTACTTC.

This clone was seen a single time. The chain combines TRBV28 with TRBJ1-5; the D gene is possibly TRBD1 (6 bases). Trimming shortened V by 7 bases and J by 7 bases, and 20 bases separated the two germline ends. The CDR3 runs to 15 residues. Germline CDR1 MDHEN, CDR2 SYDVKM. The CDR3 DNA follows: TGTGCCAGCACCTCCCCCACAGGGTTCAAACAGCCCCAGCATTTT. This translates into CASTSPTGFKQPQHF.

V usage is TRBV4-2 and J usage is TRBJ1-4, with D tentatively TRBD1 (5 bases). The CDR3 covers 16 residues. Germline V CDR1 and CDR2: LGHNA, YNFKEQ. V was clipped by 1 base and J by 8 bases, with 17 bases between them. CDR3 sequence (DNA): TGTGCCAGCAGCCAAGGGGCCGACAGTAAGGAGGAAAAACTGTTTTTT. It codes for CASSQGADSKEEKLFF.

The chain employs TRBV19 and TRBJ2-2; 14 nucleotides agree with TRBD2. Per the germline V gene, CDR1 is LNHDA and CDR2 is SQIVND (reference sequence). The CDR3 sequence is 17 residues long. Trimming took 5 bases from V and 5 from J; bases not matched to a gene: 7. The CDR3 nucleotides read TGTGCCAGTAGTCCGGGACTAGCGGGAGTGAGGACCGGGGAGCTGTTTTTT. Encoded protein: CASSPGLAGVRTGELFF. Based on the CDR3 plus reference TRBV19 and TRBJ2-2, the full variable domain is DGGITQSPKYLFRKEGQNVTLSCEQNLNHDAMYWYRQDPGQGLRLIYYSQIVNDFQKGDIAEGYSVSREKKESFPLTVTSAQKNPTAFYLCASSPGLAGVRTGELFFGEGSRLTVL.

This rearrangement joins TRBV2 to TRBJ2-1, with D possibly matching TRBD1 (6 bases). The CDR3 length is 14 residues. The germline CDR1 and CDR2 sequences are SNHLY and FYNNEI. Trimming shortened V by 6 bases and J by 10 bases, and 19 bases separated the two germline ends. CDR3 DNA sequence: TGTGCCAGCAGATTGTCTACAGGGTTCTACGAGCAGTTCTTC. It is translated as CASRLSTGFYEQFF.

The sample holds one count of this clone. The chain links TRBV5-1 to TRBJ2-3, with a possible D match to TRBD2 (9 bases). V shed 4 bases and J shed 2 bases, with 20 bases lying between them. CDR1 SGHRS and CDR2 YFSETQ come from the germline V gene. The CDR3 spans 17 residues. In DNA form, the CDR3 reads TGCGCCAGCAGCCCAGGGGGCCTAGCGGGAAACACAGATACGCAGTATTTT. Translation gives CASSPGGLAGNTDTQYF. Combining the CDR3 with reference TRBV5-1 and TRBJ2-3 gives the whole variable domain KAGVTQTPRYLIKTRGQQVTLSCSPISGHRSVSWYQQTPGQGLQFLFEYFSETQRNKGNFPGRFSGRQFSNSRSEMNVSTLELGDSALYLCASSPGGLAGNTDTQYFGPGTRLTVL.

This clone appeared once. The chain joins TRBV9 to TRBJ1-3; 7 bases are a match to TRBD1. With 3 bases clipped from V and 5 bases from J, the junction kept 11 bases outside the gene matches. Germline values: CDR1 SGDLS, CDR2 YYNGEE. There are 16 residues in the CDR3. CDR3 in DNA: TGTGCCAGCAGCGATTTACAGGGGTTTAGTCGAAACACCATATATTTT. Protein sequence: CASSDLQGFSRNTIYF.

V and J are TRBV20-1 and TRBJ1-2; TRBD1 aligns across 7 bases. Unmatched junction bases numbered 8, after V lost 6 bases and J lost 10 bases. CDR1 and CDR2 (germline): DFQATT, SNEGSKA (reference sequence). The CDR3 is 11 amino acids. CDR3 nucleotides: TGCAGTGCGACGGACAGGATCGACTACACCTTC. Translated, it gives CSATDRIDYTF.

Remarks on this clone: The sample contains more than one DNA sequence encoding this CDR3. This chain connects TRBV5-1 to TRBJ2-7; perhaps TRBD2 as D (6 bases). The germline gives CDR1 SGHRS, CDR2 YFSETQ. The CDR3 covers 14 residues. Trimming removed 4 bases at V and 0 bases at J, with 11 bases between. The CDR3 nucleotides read TGCGCCAGCAGCCTGGAGGGGACCTCCTACGAGCAGTACTTC. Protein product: CASSLEGTSYEQYF.

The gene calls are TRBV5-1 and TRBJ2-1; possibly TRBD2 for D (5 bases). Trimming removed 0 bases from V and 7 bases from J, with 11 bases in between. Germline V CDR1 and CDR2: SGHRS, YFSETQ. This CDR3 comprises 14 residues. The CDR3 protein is CASSLETRGNEQFF. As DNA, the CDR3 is TGCGCCAGCAGCTTGGAAACGAGAGGGAATGAGCAGTTCTTC.

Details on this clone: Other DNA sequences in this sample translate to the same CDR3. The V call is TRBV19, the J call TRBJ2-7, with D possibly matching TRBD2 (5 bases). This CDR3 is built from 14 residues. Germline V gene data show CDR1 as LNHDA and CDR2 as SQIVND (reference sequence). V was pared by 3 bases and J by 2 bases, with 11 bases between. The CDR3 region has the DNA TGTGCCAGTAGTATTCGAGGGCCCACCTACGAGCAGTACTTC. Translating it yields CASSIRGPTYEQYF.

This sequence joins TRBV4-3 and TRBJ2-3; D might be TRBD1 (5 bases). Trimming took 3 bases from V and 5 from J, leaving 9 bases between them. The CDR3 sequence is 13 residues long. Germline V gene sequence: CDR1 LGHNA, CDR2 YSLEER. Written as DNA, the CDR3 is TGCGCCAGCAGCCATAATAGGGGAGATACGCAGTATTTT. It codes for CASSHNRGDTQYF.

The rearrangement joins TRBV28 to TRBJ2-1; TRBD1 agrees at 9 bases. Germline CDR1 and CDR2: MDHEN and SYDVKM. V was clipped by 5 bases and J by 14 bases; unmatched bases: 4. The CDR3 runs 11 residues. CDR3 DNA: TGTGCCAGCAGTGTCGGACAGGGGAAGTTCTTC. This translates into CASSVGQGKFF.

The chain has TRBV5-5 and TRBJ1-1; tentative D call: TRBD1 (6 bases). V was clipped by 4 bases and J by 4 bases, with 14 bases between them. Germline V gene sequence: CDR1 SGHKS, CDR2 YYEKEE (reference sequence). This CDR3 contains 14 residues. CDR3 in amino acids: CASSATGMSTEAFF. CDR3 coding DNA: TGTGCCAGCAGCGCCACAGGGATGAGCACTGAAGCTTTCTTT.

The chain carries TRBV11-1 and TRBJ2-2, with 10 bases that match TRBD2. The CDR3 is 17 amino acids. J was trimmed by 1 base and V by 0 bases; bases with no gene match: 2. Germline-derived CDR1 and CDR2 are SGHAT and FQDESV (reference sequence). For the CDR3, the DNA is TGTGCCAGCAGCTTAGCCGGACTAGCGGAGAACACCGGGGAGCTGTTTTTT. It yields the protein CASSLAGLAENTGELFF.

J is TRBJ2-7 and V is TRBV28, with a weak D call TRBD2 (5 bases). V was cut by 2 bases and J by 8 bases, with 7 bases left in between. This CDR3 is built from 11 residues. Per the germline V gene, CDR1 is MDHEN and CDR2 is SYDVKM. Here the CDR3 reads CASSLAGKQYF. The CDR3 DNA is TGTGCCAGCAGTTTAGCCGGGAAGCAGTACTTC.

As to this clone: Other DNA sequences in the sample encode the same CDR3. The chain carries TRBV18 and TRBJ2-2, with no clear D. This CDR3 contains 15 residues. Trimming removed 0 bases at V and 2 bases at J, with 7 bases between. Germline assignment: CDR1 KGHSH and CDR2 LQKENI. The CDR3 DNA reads TGTGCCAGCTCACCACCAGGTAGAAACACCGGGGAGCTGTTTTTT. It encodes CASSPPGRNTGELFF.

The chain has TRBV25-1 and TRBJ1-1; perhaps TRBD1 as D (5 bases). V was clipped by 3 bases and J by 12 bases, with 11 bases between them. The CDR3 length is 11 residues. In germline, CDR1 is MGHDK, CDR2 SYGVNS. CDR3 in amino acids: CASSDGTKSFF. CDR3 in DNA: TGTGCCAGCAGTGACGGGACCAAGTCTTTCTTT.

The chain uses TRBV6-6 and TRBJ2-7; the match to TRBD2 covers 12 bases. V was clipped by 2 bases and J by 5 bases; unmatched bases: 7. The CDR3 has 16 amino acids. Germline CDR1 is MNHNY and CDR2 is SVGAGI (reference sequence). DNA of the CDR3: TGTGCCAGCAGTTACGGTGGTCTAGCGGGAGGGAACGAGCAGTACTTC. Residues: CASSYGGLAGGNEQYF.